This TCR beta chain was found in a study of T cell responses to AZD1222 COVID-19 vaccine. Study observations and caveats: Spike was spanned by vaccine-associated CD4 TCRs, with dominance at 160-218 and 743-854. Only a handful of AZD1222 recipients tested seropositive at baseline.

This clone was picked up one time. Its antigen is unknown. Some clones are missing from TCRdb's copy, which holds only in-frame ones; the method was immunoSEQ multiplex PCR. The sample records some 130,000 clones, 88% being singletons. This sequence originates from an adult in good health. The sample in question was peripheral blood, obtained on day 0 of AZD1222 vaccination.

The CDR3 nucleotides read TGTGCCAGCAGCTTAGGCACAGGGGGCCGTGAAAAACTGTTTTTT. It encodes CASSLGTGGREKLFF. The rearrangement uses TRBV7-9 and TRBJ1-4; TRBD1 aligns across 9 bases. V was clipped by 1 base and J by 7 bases; unmatched bases: 4. This CDR3 is 15 amino acids long. Germline V gene lookup returns CDR1 SEHNR and CDR2 FQNEAQ (reference sequence). Together with reference TRBV7-9 and TRBJ1-4, the CDR3 gives the full variable domain: DTGVSQNPRHKITKRGQNVTFRCDPISEHNRLYWYRQTLGQGPEFLTYFQNEAQLEKSRLLSDRFSAERPKGSFSTLEIQRTEQGDSAMYLCASSLGTGGREKLFFGSGTQLSVL.